This note documents a single T cell receptor beta chain sequence. This specimen comes from a study of blood T cell repertoires in COVID-19. Study background: Some COVID-19 samples were acute and others convalescent; all came from the United States, Italy and Spain. The cDNA or gDNA used as material had been derived from T cells, B-cell-depleted T cells, or PBMCs.

Source study methods: Amplification from reference gene primers served as the basis for estimated nucleated cell counts. Libraries were prepared by immunoSEQ multiplex PCR; TCRdb keeps only in-frame clonotypes and omits some of them. V and J calls and clone size are copied from that table; D and trimming were computed from the DNA. The sample includes approximately 54,000 clones, around 81% of them seen just once. Between the trimmed V and J ends, which lost 0 bases and 9 bases, there was a span of 11 bases. Germline lookup yields CDR1 KGHSH and CDR2 LQKENI. The CDR3 has 13 residues. This chain uses TRBV18 with TRBJ1-1, with D unresolved. The sequence was obtained from a woman in her fifties or sixties with acute or convalescent COVID-19. Material: peripheral blood. The CDR3 DNA sequence: TGTGCCAGCTCACCACCGTCTAACGCGAAAGCTTTCTTT. It translates to CASSPPSNAKAFF.